This T cell receptor beta chain was found in a study of shared clonotypes between healthy human individuals. Across the whole study: Each donor's CD8 memory used one plate, CD8 naive two, each CD4 subset three. The study, taken as a whole, reports: Rarefaction showed that sequencing of sorted subsets was incomplete (despite large depth).

As for this clone: Its antigen is undetermined.

Using immunoSEQ multiplex PCR, the repertoire was profiled, and TCRdb retains in-frame clones only, with some absent. In the table there are approximately 1.4 million clones, approximately 98% of which are singletons. Free of recent acute infections or vaccinations, the donors were healthy HIV-negative adults. The germline V gene encodes CDR1 SGHNT and CDR2 YYREEE (reference sequence). Trimming shortened V by 4 bases and J by 8 bases, and 15 bases separated the two germline ends. CDR3 length: 14 residues. The chain joins TRBV5-4 to TRBJ2-2; D is possibly TRBD2 (6 bases). What was sequenced was naive CD4+ T cells sorted from blood. This sample's subset: CD45RA+ positively selected. This TCR was recovered from a man aged 25-45 years in good health. CDR3 bases: TGTGCCAGCAGCCCGGGACTCATACGGGGGGAGCTGTTTTTT. Translating it yields CASSPGLIRGELFF.